This is a list of T cell receptor beta chains from one sample in a study of identical twins. Each CDR3 protein is one row after TCRdb ran MiXCR on the 5' RACE reads. The sample contains hundreds of thousands of distinct CDR3 sequences, about 20% of which appear only once. The same sample was also used in a study of T cells expressing NK-cell markers.

The sample consisted of PBMCs. The source of these receptors is a woman between 18 and 30 years old in good health. The CDR3 runs from the conserved cysteine through the conserved F or W. D genes are given only for firm matches. Clone size appears in some rows only: once, few, many, or a class for an expanded clone.

d_call j_call v_call clone_size cdr3_aa cdr3_nt
TRBD2 TRBJ2-7 TRBV20-1 - CSATSGKVEQYF TGCAGTGCGACTAGCGGGAAGGTCGAGCAGTACTTC
- TRBJ2-1 TRBV7-9 few CASSLRDFSYNEQFF TGTGCCAGCAGTCTTAGGGACTTTTCCTACAATGAGCAGTTCTTC
- TRBJ2-1 TRBV4-2 - CASSQDPGQPTNEQFF TGTGCCAGCAGCCAAGATCCCGGCCAGCCGACCAATGAGCAGTTCTTC
- TRBJ2-7 TRBV7-8 many CASSLSGRSYEQYF TGTGCCAGCAGCTTAAGTGGGCGCTCCTACGAGCAGTACTTC
TRBD2 TRBJ2-1 TRBV30 - CAWSVRASGQFF TGTGCCTGGAGTGTACGGGCTAGCGGGCAGTTCTTC
TRBD2 TRBJ2-7 TRBV20-1 few CSARDSGVYEQYF TGCAGTGCTAGGGATAGCGGGGTATACGAGCAGTACTTC
- TRBJ2-1 TRBV11-2 - CASSLVVYNTYNEQFF TGTGCCAGCAGCTTAGTGGTTTACAACACCTACAATGAGCAGTTCTTC
TRBD1 TRBJ1-2 TRBV20-1 few CSARVRDRGYGYTF TGCAGTGCTAGAGTAAGGGACAGGGGCTATGGCTACACCTTC
TRBD1 TRBJ1-4 TRBV7-8 - CASSLGRGQTNEKLFF TGTGCCAGCAGCTTAGGCAGGGGGCAGACTAATGAAAAACTGTTTTTT
- TRBJ2-5 TRBV20-1 - CSARAAQETQYF TGCAGTGCTAGGGCAGCCCAAGAGACCCAGTACTTC
- TRBJ2-5 TRBV12-3/TRBV12-4 - CASSFTPKGTQYF TGTGCCAGCAGTTTTACCCCGAAAGGGACCCAGTACTTC
- TRBJ1-2 TRBV27 - CASSLSRDNYGYTF TGTGCCAGCAGTTTATCCAGGGATAACTATGGCTACACCTTC
TRBD1 TRBJ1-2 TRBV6-5 - CASSYGQGVNYGYTF TGTGCCAGCAGTTACGGGCAGGGGGTCAACTATGGCTACACCTTC
- TRBJ2-5 TRBV7-6 - CASMQGAQYF TGTGCCAGCATGCAAGGGGCCCAGTACTTC
- TRBJ2-3 TRBV20-1 - CSARDPNTRGSTDTQYF TGCAGTGCTAGAGACCCGAACACGAGGGGATCCACAGATACGCAGTATTTT
- TRBJ2-7 TRBV27 - CASSPFLIGSSYEQYF TGTGCCAGCAGTCCCTTCTTGATTGGGAGCTCCTACGAGCAGTACTTC
- TRBJ2-3 TRBV30 few CAWDRLADTQYF TGTGCCTGGGACAGGTTGGCAGATACGCAGTATTTT
- TRBJ1-3 TRBV4-1 - CASSQAGTYGNTIYF TGCGCCAGCAGCCAAGCGGGGACTTATGGAAACACCATATATTTT
TRBD2 TRBJ2-1 TRBV9 few CASSPRTSGGVTNEQFF TGTGCCAGCAGCCCCCGGACTAGCGGGGGGGTTACTAATGAGCAGTTCTTC
TRBD1 TRBJ2-7 TRBV6-1 - CASSERSGQGGYEQYF TGTGCCAGCAGTGAGAGGTCGGGACAGGGGGGCTACGAGCAGTACTTC
- TRBJ1-6 TRBV9 few CASSPAGNSPLHF TGTGCCAGCAGCCCTGCAGGGAATTCACCCCTCCACTTT
- TRBJ2-5 TRBV11-2 - CASSLSLMGTQYF TGTGCCAGCAGCTTGAGTTTGATGGGGACCCAGTACTTC
TRBD1 TRBJ2-1 TRBV11-1 - CASRGFLGQGSDYSYNEQFF TGTGCCAGCAGGGGGTTTTTGGGACAGGGGTCAGACTACTCCTACAATGAGCAGTTCTTC
TRBD2 TRBJ2-1 TRBV5-1 many CASSSGGGSYNEQFF TGTGCCAGCAGTTCCGGGGGGGGGTCCTACAATGAGCAGTTCTTC
- TRBJ1-2 TRBV12-3/TRBV12-4 few CASSSVIGGYTF TGTGCCAGCAGTTCCGTTATAGGGGGCTACACCTTC
- TRBJ1-2 TRBV12-3/TRBV12-4 - CASSLRDLRGYTF TGTGCCAGCAGTTTAAGGGACCTGCGTGGCTACACCTTC
- TRBJ2-7 TRBV6-5 many CASSYGRPGSYEQYF TGTGCCAGCAGTTATGGCCGTCCAGGCTCCTACGAGCAGTACTTC
TRBD1 TRBJ2-7 TRBV20-1 few CSARVTGRSYEQYF TGCAGTGCTAGAGTGACAGGGCGCTCCTACGAGCAGTACTTC
- TRBJ1-2 TRBV7-9 - CASPYGGVYTF TGTGCCAGCCCCTACGGGGGGGTCTACACCTTC
- TRBJ2-7 TRBV5-1 - CASSLPGWEYEQYF TGCGCCAGCAGCTTGCCAGGGTGGGAATACGAGCAGTACTTC
- TRBJ2-7 TRBV2 - CASRYYQGLSYEQYF TGTGCCAGCCGATATTATCAGGGGCTCTCCTACGAGCAGTACTTC
- TRBJ2-7 TRBV6-5 few CASSYGLLSSYEQYF TGTGCCAGCAGTTACGGACTTCTCAGCTCCTACGAGCAGTACTTC
TRBD1 TRBJ2-1 TRBV10-1 - CASGTGGSYNEQFF TGCGCCAGCGGAACAGGGGGCTCCTACAATGAGCAGTTCTTC
- TRBJ2-2 TRBV3-1 - CASQRQVGTGELFF TGTGCCAGCCAGCGACAGGTCGGCACCGGGGAGCTGTTTTTT
TRBD2 TRBJ2-7 TRBV6-2/TRBV6-3 - CASSKTSGNYEQYF TGTGCCAGCAGTAAGACTAGCGGGAACTACGAGCAGTACTTC
- TRBJ2-4 TRBV4-3 many CASSQGARDPPVDIQYF TGCGCCAGCAGCCAAGGGGCGCGGGACCCACCCGTTGACATTCAGTACTTC
- TRBJ2-7 TRBV20-1 - CSVPSFHEQYF TGCAGTGTGCCATCGTTCCACGAGCAGTACTTC
TRBD1 TRBJ1-1 TRBV20-1 few CSATQTGMAEAFF TGCAGTGCTACACAGACAGGGATGGCTGAAGCTTTCTTT
- TRBJ2-7 TRBV5-1 once CASTRGTPSYEQYF TGCGCCAGCACCCGCGGTACCCCCTCCTACGAGCAGTACTTC
- TRBJ2-5 TRBV27 - CASSFFAGAGETQYF TGTGCCAGCAGTTTCTTTGCGGGGGCCGGGGAGACCCAGTACTTC
TRBD2 TRBJ2-7 TRBV12-3/TRBV12-4 - CASSLRGTSFSYEQYF TGTGCCAGCAGTTTAAGAGGGACTAGCTTCTCCTACGAGCAGTACTTC
- TRBJ1-2 TRBV12-3/TRBV12-4 few CASSQNDPVAYGYTF TGTGCCAGCAGTCAGAATGACCCCGTCGCCTATGGCTACACCTTC
TRBD1 TRBJ1-6 TRBV7-2 - CASSFTPGQVNNSPLHF TGTGCCAGCAGCTTTACCCCGGGACAGGTTAACAATTCACCCCTCCACTTT
TRBD1 TRBJ2-5 TRBV20-1 - CSARGQGAQETQYF TGCAGTGCTAGAGGACAGGGGGCACAGGAGACCCAGTACTTC
- TRBJ1-1 TRBV12-3/TRBV12-4 few CASLQGPEAFF TGTGCCAGCCTACAGGGTCCTGAAGCTTTCTTT
TRBD2 TRBJ2-2 TRBV12-3/TRBV12-4 many CASLIAGAGELFF TGTGCCAGCCTCATAGCGGGAGCCGGGGAGCTGTTTTTT
- TRBJ2-1 TRBV14 - CASSQWTRNEQFF TGTGCCAGCAGTCAATGGACTCGCAATGAGCAGTTCTTC
TRBD2 TRBJ2-3 TRBV20-1 - CSASPGGVDTQYF TGCAGTGCTAGTCCGGGGGGGGTAGATACGCAGTATTTT
- TRBJ2-3 TRBV18 - CASSPDRGADTQYF TGTGCCAGCTCACCGGATCGGGGCGCAGATACGCAGTATTTT
TRBD1 TRBJ2-7 TRBV12-5 - CASGSAAQGAAYEQYF TGTGCTAGTGGTTCAGCTGCACAGGGGGCGGCCTACGAGCAGTACTTC
- TRBJ2-7 TRBV9 - CASSVAYGSHEQYF TGTGCCAGCAGCGTAGCCTATGGGTCCCACGAGCAGTACTTC
- TRBJ2-4 TRBV20-1 many CSARAIAKNIQYF TGCAGTGCTAGAGCAATAGCCAAAAACATTCAGTACTTC
- TRBJ2-1 TRBV5-1 - CASSLNLNNEQFF TGCGCCAGCAGCTTGAATCTGAACAATGAGCAGTTCTTC
TRBD2 TRBJ2-3 TRBV5-1 many CASSLQLAGDPDTQYF TGCGCCAGCAGCTTGCAACTAGCGGGGGATCCGGATACGCAGTATTTT
- TRBJ2-7 TRBV7-2 few CASSLARLGGEQYF TGTGCCAGCAGCTTGGCCCGTTTGGGGGGTGAGCAGTACTTC
- TRBJ2-7 TRBV20-1 few CSASQGEGEQYF TGCAGTGCTTCACAGGGGGAGGGCGAGCAGTACTTC
- TRBJ1-3 TRBV20-1 - CSARASRSHRTIYF TGCAGTGCTAGAGCTTCCAGGTCCCACCGCACCATATATTTT
- TRBJ2-7 TRBV6-5 - CASSGAIEQYF TGTGCCAGCAGTGGGGCTATTGAGCAGTACTTC
TRBD2 TRBJ2-7 TRBV19 - CASSPEAGGYEQYF TGTGCCAGTAGTCCCGAAGCGGGGGGGTACGAGCAGTACTTC
- TRBJ1-1 TRBV3-1 - CASSRLGGPNTEAFF TGTGCCAGCAGCCGTTTGGGGGGCCCAAACACTGAAGCTTTCTTT